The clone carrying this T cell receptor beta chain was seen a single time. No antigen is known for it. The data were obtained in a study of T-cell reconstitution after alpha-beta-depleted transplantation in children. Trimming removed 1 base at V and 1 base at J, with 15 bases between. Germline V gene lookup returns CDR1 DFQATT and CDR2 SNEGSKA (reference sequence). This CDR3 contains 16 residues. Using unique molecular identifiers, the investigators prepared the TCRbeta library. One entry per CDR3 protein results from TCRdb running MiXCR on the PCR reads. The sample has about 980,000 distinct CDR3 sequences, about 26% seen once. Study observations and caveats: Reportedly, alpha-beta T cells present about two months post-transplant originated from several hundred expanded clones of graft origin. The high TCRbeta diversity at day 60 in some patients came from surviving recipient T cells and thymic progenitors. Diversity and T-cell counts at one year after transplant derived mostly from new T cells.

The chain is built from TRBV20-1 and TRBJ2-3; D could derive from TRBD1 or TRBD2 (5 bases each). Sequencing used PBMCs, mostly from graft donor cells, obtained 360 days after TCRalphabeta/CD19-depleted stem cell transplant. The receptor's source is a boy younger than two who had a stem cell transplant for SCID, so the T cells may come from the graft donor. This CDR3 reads CSARVPWRGGTDTQYF. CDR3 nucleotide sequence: TGCAGTGCTAGAGTCCCCTGGCGAGGGGGCACAGATACGCAGTATTTT.